These 16 T cell receptor beta chains were all obtained from the same sample, sequenced in a study of metastatic and nonmetastatic thyroid tumors. TCRdb redid the clone calls on the PCR reads using MiXCR. The data contain 23,000 or so clones, about 30% of them singletons. No patient had received any treatment before thyroid surgery. The specimen sequenced was tumor tissue. The receptors derive from a female donor with papillary thyroid cancer or a benign thyroid nodule (not recorded which). Some clones in this sample may be carry-over from other donors' samples.

The chain joins TRBV20-1 to TRBJ2-1; 8 nucleotides align to TRBD2. CDR3 size: 12 residues. After removal of 4 bases from V and 8 bases from J, the junction contained 4 bases not matched to a gene. Germline V gene lookup returns CDR1 DFQATT and CDR2 SNEGSKA (reference sequence). CDR3 in amino acids: CSAKGLDYEQFF. As DNA, the CDR3 is TGCAGTGCTAAGGGACTAGACTATGAGCAGTTCTTC.

On this clone: The junction departs from the called germline gene at one end, perhaps through a read error. This sequence joins TRBV20-1 and TRBJ1-5; 7 nucleotides agree with TRBD1. Germline V gene data show CDR1 as DFQATT and CDR2 as SNEGSKA (reference sequence). This CDR3 has 16 amino acids. For the CDR3, the DNA is TGCAGTGCTAGGGATCTTGGCAGGGGGTCCAATCATCCCCAGCATTTT. This translates into CSARDLGRGSNHPQHF.

CDR3 region: CASSEVRSSGSAYEQYF. CDR3 nucleotides: TGCGCCAGCAGCGAAGTCCGTTCTAGCGGGAGTGCCTACGAGCAGTACTTC. The chain couples TRBV4-1 to TRBJ2-7; 10 bases align to TRBD2. Unmatched junction bases numbered 12, after V lost 5 bases and J lost 2 bases. Germline-derived CDR1 and CDR2 are MGHRA and YSYEKL. The CDR3 extends over 17 amino acids.

Many counts were recorded for this clone. V is TRBV20-1 and J is TRBJ2-7, with D possibly TRBD1 on 5 matching bases. Germline loops: CDR1 DFQATT, CDR2 SNEGSKA (reference sequence). Trimming removed 3 bases from V and 3 bases from J, with 15 bases in between. The CDR3 is made up of 14 amino acids. CDR3 nucleotides: TGCAGTGCTAGTTGGTCAGGGATGCTCTACGAGCAGTACTTC. It yields the protein CSASWSGMLYEQYF.

This clone counts as medium-sized. The V call is TRBV10-1, the J call TRBJ2-7, with TRBD1 matching 9 bases. CDR1 is WNHNN, CDR2 SYGVQD, per germline (reference sequence). Trimming cost V 3 bases and J 9 bases; bases outside gene matches: 9. This CDR3 has 14 amino acids. The CDR3 loop reads CASSDSGTGSTQYF. CDR3 DNA sequence: TGCGCCAGCAGTGATTCCGGGACAGGGAGTACGCAGTACTTC.

This sequence joins TRBV20-1 and TRBJ1-6; a possible D gene is TRBD1 (6 bases). V lost 2 bases, J lost 9 bases, and 14 bases lay in between. Germline V gene lookup returns CDR1 DFQATT and CDR2 SNEGSKA (reference sequence). The CDR3 spans 14 residues. The CDR3 nucleotides are TGCAGTGCTAGAAAGGACAGTAGGATTTCACCCCTCCACTTT. It codes for CSARKDSRISPLHF.

A few counts support this clone. This sequence joins TRBV6-1 and TRBJ2-7; perhaps TRBD1 as D (6 bases). Germline V CDR1 and CDR2: MNHNS, SASEGT. Between the trimmed V and J ends, which lost 3 bases and 1 base, there was a span of 16 bases. The CDR3 has 16 residues. DNA for the CDR3: TGTGCCAGCAGTGACCCGCAGGTTACAGGGTCCTACGAGCAGTACTTC. The encoded protein is CASSDPQVTGSYEQYF.

The chain uses TRBV6-1 and TRBJ1-5; 9 bases line up with TRBD1. The trim removed 7 bases at V and 6 bases at J, leaving 7 bases unmatched. From germline, CDR1 is MNHNS and CDR2 SASEGT. There are 14 residues in the CDR3. The CDR3 loop reads CASTMGQGGQPQHF. CDR3 bases: TGTGCCAGCACCATGGGACAGGGAGGTCAGCCCCAGCATTTT.

The J gene is TRBJ2-1, the V gene TRBV10-2, with D uncertain. CDR1 is WSHSY, CDR2 SAAADI, per germline. The V end lost 6 bases, the J end lost 8 bases, and 20 bases lay between the germline ends. The CDR3 covers 15 residues. CDR3 protein: CASSPSGWFTDEQFF. The DNA for the CDR3 is TGCGCCAGCAGCCCCTCCGGTTGGTTTACGGATGAGCAGTTCTTC.

This clone was counted at least ten times. A much larger clone differs from this one at a single base, so this may be a read error. The CDR3 nucleotides read TGTGCCTGGAGTGAGTCCGGGGCAGGGACAGATACGCGGTATTTT. Residues: CAWSESGAGTDTRYF. The V call is TRBV30, the J call TRBJ2-3; 7 bases are a match to TRBD1. The CDR3 runs 15 residues. Germline values: CDR1 GTSNPN, CDR2 SVGIG (reference sequence).

This chain joins TRBV6-2 or TRBV6-3 and TRBJ2-7, with D possibly matching TRBD2 (6 bases). The V and J ends lost 6 bases and 0 bases respectively, with 24 bases between them. The CDR3 runs to 18 residues. Per germline, CDR1 MNHEY and CDR2 SVGEGT. CDR3 loop: CASSTLGSGRLSSYEQYF. The CDR3 coding sequence is TGTGCCAGCAGCACCCTGGGTAGCGGTAGGCTGAGCTCCTACGAGCAGTACTTC.

This clone was recorded a few times. One end of the junction varies from germline; a read error may be responsible. The gene calls are TRBV7-3 and TRBJ2-1; D ambiguous. The CDR3 has 12 amino acids. Germline V lookup: CDR1 SGHTA, CDR2 FQGTGA. CDR3 protein: CASSFSCNDQFF. The CDR3 DNA reads as TGTGCCAGCAGCTTCAGTTGCAATGATCAGTTCTTC.

This clone turned up a few times. The chain recombines TRBV7-8 with TRBJ1-2, with a weak D call TRBD1 (6 bases). The CDR3 spans 12 residues. The germline CDR1 and CDR2 sequences are SGHVS and FQNEAQ. V dropped 2 bases and J dropped 8 bases, with 9 bases sitting between them. The CDR3 here is CASSLRQAGYTF. The CDR3 region has the DNA TGTGCCAGCAGCTTACGACAGGCGGGCTACACCTTC.

This clone turned up a few times. V and J are TRBV18 and TRBJ2-2, with D uncertain. V was shortened by 3 bases and J by 0 bases, with 2 bases between the two germline ends. CDR1 KGHSH and CDR2 LQKENI come from the germline V gene. The CDR3 is made up of 13 amino acids. CDR3 bases: TGTGCCAGCTCACCTCCGAACACCGGGGAGCTGTTTTTT. Protein product: CASSPPNTGELFF.

Notes on this clone: The junction and the germline gene differ at one end; a read error may be behind it. The chain has TRBV7-8 and TRBJ2-3, with 8 bases that match TRBD2. CDR1 is SGHVS and CDR2 is FQNEAQ in the germline V gene. This CDR3 is 13 amino acids long. The CDR3 is CASSVAGGDTHYF. CDR3 DNA sequence: TGTGCCAGCAGCGTCGCGGGGGGAGATACGCATTATTTT. The full variable domain, rest sourced from reference TRBV7-8 and TRBJ2-3, is GAGVSQSPRYKVAKRGQDVALRCDPISGHVSLFWYQQALGQGPEFLTYFQNEAQLDKSGLPSDRFFAERPEGSVSTLKIQRTQQEDSAVYLCASSVAGGDTHYFGPGTRLTVL.

This clone appeared many times. The gene calls are TRBV12-3 or TRBV12-4 and TRBJ2-4; 9 bases are shared with TRBD1. Losses at the gene ends were 4 bases for V and 7 bases for J; bases not matched to a gene: 2. CDR3 length: 13 amino acids. The DNA for the CDR3 is TGTGCCAGCAGTTCGGGACAGGGTAACATTCAGTACTTC. Encoded protein: CASSSGQGNIQYF.